Listed here is a single TCR beta chain. This sample is part of a study of OX40 agonist ivuxolimab in advanced cancers. As for the study in general: Three patients showed partial responses: one hepatocellular carcinoma and two cutaneous melanoma cases.

Some clones are missing from TCRdb's copy, which holds only in-frame ones; the method was immunoSEQ multiplex PCR. The sample lists fewer than 130,000 clones, around 90% occurring once. The length of the CDR3 is 16 residues. The germline CDR1 and CDR2 sequences are MNHNY and SVGAGI (reference sequence). V was clipped by 0 bases and J by 4 bases, with 13 bases between them. The sequenced sample was CD4+ or CD8+ T cells sorted from blood, obtained in a trial of the OX40 agonist ivuxolimab. The chain links TRBV6-6 to TRBJ1-5, with D unclear. The TCR sequence derives from an adult with an advanced solid tumor such as melanoma, head and neck, liver or kidney cancer. The DNA for the CDR3 is TGTGCCAGCAGTTACTCGATCACAGTCGAAAATCAGCCCCAGCATTTT. It translates to CASSYSITVENQPQHF.